This T cell receptor beta chain was sequenced during a study of shared clonotypes between healthy human individuals. It was into CD45RA+ naive and CD45RA-negative memory subsets that the CD4+ cells were split. Profiled with immunoSEQ multiplex PCR; TCRdb holds only in-frame clones, not every one. The sample has about 1.5 million clones; nearly 99% are singletons. CDR1 LGHNA and CDR2 YSLEER come from the germline V gene. The CDR3 extends over 17 amino acids. V shed 0 bases and J 4 bases; nucleotides not matched to a gene: 8. The study's findings and limits: Clonotypes which were not shared had lower generation probabilities than clonotypes that all four donors shared. Apart from blood, nothing was sampled; tissue repertoires likely differ.

About this clone: As yet, its antigen is unknown.

The V call is TRBV4-3, the J call TRBJ2-2; TRBD1 agrees at 7 bases. The receptor comes from a man aged 25 to 40 in good health. Sequencing was performed on naive CD4+ T cells sorted from blood. Specified subset: CD45RA+ positively selected. The CDR3 reads CASSQDHQGVGTGELFF. Here the CDR3 DNA reads TGCGCCAGCAGCCAAGATCACCAGGGGGTAGGCACCGGGGAGCTGTTTTTT.